This TCR beta chain came from a study of T-cell memory formation after mild COVID-19. TCRdb recomputed calls from the 5' RACE reads with MiXCR, one row per CDR3 protein. The table records around 200,000 distinct CDR3 sequences, 20% to 25% of them present only once. Per germline, CDR1 SGHTA and CDR2 FQGTGA. The length of the CDR3 is 17 residues. Trimming took 5 bases from V and 1 from J; bases not matched to a gene: 13. The specimen sequenced was PBMCs or a T cell subset sorted from them (not recorded which). The TCR comes from an adult woman who had mild COVID-19 (a few samples of this study predate the infection). Cell type and time point are not known. The chain links TRBV7-3 to TRBJ1-1; 7 nucleotides align to TRBD1. Written as DNA, the CDR3 is TGTGCCAGCAGCGCCGAAGGATCCAGGGGGGGGAACACTGAAGCTTTCTTT. It codes for CASSAEGSRGGNTEAFF.